A single sample gave rise to the 27 T cell receptor beta chains below, sequenced in a study of T cell changes during pregnancy in multiple sclerosis. Generated by immunoSEQ multiplex PCR, the TCRdb table keeps only in-frame clones and is missing some. The sample consists of roughly 69,000 clones, 91% of them appearing once. This specimen consisted of CD4+ T cells from peripheral blood mononuclear cells, obtained in the third trimester of pregnancy. These receptors all come from a female donor in good health, enrolled as a control in a pregnancy study.

The chain links TRBV13 to TRBJ1-4; 10 positions agree with TRBD1. This CDR3 is built from 15 residues. V shed 2 bases and J 8 bases; nucleotides not matched to a gene: 5. The germline V gene encodes CDR1 PRHDT and CDR2 FYEKMQ (reference sequence). Here the CDR3 DNA reads TGTGCCAGCAGCTTAAAAGGGACAGGGGACGAAAAACTGTTTTTT. It specifies CASSLKGTGDEKLFF.

This clone was counted once. This chain links TRBV6-5 with TRBJ2-5, with 7 nucleotides matching TRBD2. This CDR3 spans 15 amino acids. Trimming cost V 0 bases and J 6 bases; bases outside gene matches: 7. Germline values: CDR1 MNHEY, CDR2 SVGAGI. The CDR3 bases are TGTGCCAGCAGTTACTCCCGCGGGGGTGGCAAGACCCAGTACTTC. Protein product: CASSYSRGGGKTQYF.

This sequence joins TRBV7-9 and TRBJ2-6; no clear D gene. Germline V CDR1 and CDR2: SEHNR, FQNEAQ (reference sequence). The CDR3 has 17 residues. V lost 5 bases, J lost 0 bases, and 14 bases lay in between. CDR3 nucleotide sequence: TGTGCCAGCAGCCCCGTTTCCCCGCGCTCTGGGGCCAACGTCCTGACTTTC. This codes for CASSPVSPRSGANVLTF.

The chain combines TRBV6-6 with TRBJ2-3; 9 nucleotides line up with TRBD1. Germline assignment: CDR1 MNHNY and CDR2 SVGAGI (reference sequence). The ends lost 6 bases at V and 2 bases at J; junction bases unmatched: 3. The CDR3 runs to 14 residues. The CDR3 region is CASRGQGYTDTQYF. As DNA, the CDR3 is TGTGCCAGCAGGGGACAGGGATACACAGATACGCAGTATTTT.

J is TRBJ2-5 and V is TRBV7-2, with D tentatively TRBD1 (5 bases). Germline CDR1 and CDR2: SGHTA and FQGNSA. This CDR3 contains 13 residues. V lost 3 bases and J lost 7, with 12 bases in between. CDR3 loop: CASSFWLGVTQYF. Here the CDR3 DNA reads TGTGCCAGCAGCTTTTGGTTAGGGGTGACCCAGTACTTC.

The chain has TRBV15 and TRBJ2-1; no definite D call. The CDR3 extends over 12 amino acids. With 3 bases removed from V and 9 bases from J, the gap between germline ends came to 9 bases. Germline V gene lookup returns CDR1 LNHNV and CDR2 YYDKDF (reference sequence). CDR3 in amino acids: CATSSYLGEQFF. In DNA, the CDR3 is TGTGCCACCAGCAGCTATCTAGGTGAGCAGTTCTTC.

J is TRBJ2-3 and V is TRBV30; TRBD2 matches 11 bases. The J segment lost 6 bases and the V segment lost 3 bases, leaving 8 bases of the junction unmatched. Germline assignment: CDR1 GTSNPN and CDR2 SVGIG (reference sequence). This CDR3 region has 15 residues. The CDR3 here is CAWSALAGGLDTQYF. The CDR3 DNA reads TGTGCCTGGAGCGCCTTAGCGGGGGGGCTCGATACGCAGTATTTT.

This rearrangement joins TRBV11-1 to TRBJ1-2; D is perhaps TRBD1 (6 bases). The CDR3 spans 14 residues. The germline V and J ends were trimmed by 1 base and 4 bases, with 10 bases remaining between them. Germline values: CDR1 SGHAT, CDR2 FQDESV (reference sequence). CDR3 protein: CASSLGTGTYGYTF. For the CDR3, the DNA is TGTGCCAGCAGCTTAGGCACAGGGACCTATGGCTACACCTTC.

The V gene is TRBV18, the J gene TRBJ1-3, with no clear D. V was clipped by 2 bases and J by 2 bases, with 16 bases between them. CDR1 is KGHSH, CDR2 LQKENI, per germline. The CDR3 runs 17 residues. The CDR3 here is CASSPILVSGPGNTIYF. As DNA, the CDR3 is TGTGCCAGCTCACCAATATTAGTTTCTGGGCCTGGAAACACCATATATTTT.

The rearrangement uses TRBV5-1 and TRBJ2-2; D might be TRBD1 (5 bases). The germline V and J ends were trimmed by 5 bases and 1 base, with 12 bases remaining between them. Germline values: CDR1 SGHRS, CDR2 YFSETQ. This CDR3 has 15 amino acids. This CDR3 is CASRPQGKNTGELFF. The CDR3 DNA reads TGCGCCAGCAGACCCCAGGGAAAGAACACCGGGGAGCTGTTTTTT. The full variable domain, completed using reference TRBV5-1 and TRBJ2-2, is KAGVTQTPRYLIKTRGQQVTLSCSPISGHRSVSWYQQTPGQGLQFLFEYFSETQRNKGNFPGRFSGRQFSNSRSEMNVSTLELGDSALYLCASRPQGKNTGELFFGEGSRLTVL.

V gene TRBV6-1 combines with J gene TRBJ1-3; tentatively, D is TRBD1 (6 bases). Trimming left V 3 bases short and J 8 bases short, with 11 bases between. CDR3 length: 13 residues. CDR1 and CDR2 (germline): MNHNS, SASEGT. The CDR3 nucleotides are TGTGCCAGCAGTGATGGACAGCCGGACACCATATATTTT. It encodes CASSDGQPDTIYF.

This clone was found once. The rearrangement joins TRBV30 to TRBJ1-2, with 9 nucleotides matching TRBD1. J gave up 4 bases and V 1 base, and 7 bases lay outside the gene matches. The CDR3 is 15 amino acids. Germline V gene sequence: CDR1 GTSNPN, CDR2 SVGIG (reference sequence). In DNA form, the CDR3 reads TGTGCCTGGAGTGCGGGGACAGGGAGGGTCTATGGCTACACCTTC. Translating gives CAWSAGTGRVYGYTF.

The chain recombines TRBV4-1 with TRBJ2-7, with D hard to call. Germline loops: CDR1 MGHRA, CDR2 YSYEKL. V shed 1 base and J shed 4 bases, with 8 bases lying between them. CDR3 length equals 13 residues. The CDR3 is CASSQVGSYEQYF. CDR3 DNA: TGCGCCAGCAGCCAAGTCGGGTCGTACGAGCAGTACTTC.

This chain connects TRBV19 to TRBJ1-2, with D maybe TRBD1 (5 bases). Between the trimmed V and J ends, which lost 6 bases and 4 bases, there was a span of 15 bases. The CDR3 is made up of 14 amino acids. Germline V CDR1 and CDR2: LNHDA, SQIVND (reference sequence). CDR3 region: CASSFQGLAYGYTF. The DNA for the CDR3 is TGTGCCAGTAGCTTTCAGGGATTGGCCTATGGCTACACCTTC.

The chain has TRBV6-5 and TRBJ2-3; D is possibly TRBD2 (5 bases). Trimming pared 4 bases from V and 7 bases from J, leaving 15 bases between. The CDR3 length is 14 residues. Germline V lookup: CDR1 MNHEY, CDR2 SVGAGI. CDR3 sequence reads: CASSSYTPGYTQYF. Here the CDR3 DNA reads TGTGCCAGCAGTTCCTACACACCGGGATATACGCAGTATTTT.

This clone was picked up a small number of times. The V and J genes are TRBV4-3 and TRBJ1-6, with D possibly matching TRBD1 (6 bases). Germline loops: CDR1 LGHNA, CDR2 YSLEER. The CDR3 contains 14 residues. V was shortened by 4 bases and J by 11 bases, with 15 bases between the two germline ends. CDR3 nucleotide sequence: TGCGCCAGCAGCCTCCGGACAGTTGGAACACCCCTCCACTTT. Its protein is CASSLRTVGTPLHF.

The V and J genes are TRBV21-1 and TRBJ2-4; the table's D call, TRBD1, has no DNA check behind it. TRBV21-1 is a documented pseudogene. The length of the CDR3 is 15 residues. DNA for the CDR3: TGTGCCAGCAGTGTACCGACAGTAGCCAAAAACATTCAGTACTTC. This sequence encodes CASSVPTVAKNIQYF.

The count of this clone is one. This chain joins TRBV19 and TRBJ2-5, with D possibly matching TRBD2 (6 bases). Germline V gene sequence: CDR1 LNHDA, CDR2 SQIVND (reference sequence). V shed 3 bases and J shed 3 bases, with 14 bases lying between them. This CDR3 comprises 15 residues. CDR3 in amino acids: CASSMGGATEETQYF. In DNA form, the CDR3 reads TGTGCCAGTAGTATGGGCGGGGCGACAGAAGAGACCCAGTACTTC.

Regarding this clone: The junction departs from germline at one end; a sequencing error may be responsible. J is TRBJ2-6 and V is TRBV7-7, with D unresolved. This CDR3 contains 16 residues. The germline V gene has CDR1 SSHAT and CDR2 FNYEAQ (reference sequence). CDR3 sequence (DNA): TGTGCTAGCACCCCAGGTGGGCCAAATGGGGCCAACGTCCTGACTTTC. Amino acid sequence: CASTPGGPNGANVLTF.

The chain carries TRBV4-2 and TRBJ2-1; 9 bases are a match to TRBD2. Trimming cost V 1 base and J 5 bases; bases outside gene matches: 12. The CDR3 loop spans 18 amino acids. CDR1 and CDR2 from the germline V gene are LGHNA and YNFKEQ. CDR3 in DNA: TGTGCCAGCAGCCAAGTTGGGCCTTGGGCGGGGGGGCACAATGAGCAGTTCTTC. Residues: CASSQVGPWAGGHNEQFF.

This chain connects TRBV7-2 to TRBJ2-1; 12 positions match TRBD2. With 2 bases clipped from V and 6 bases from J, the junction kept 8 bases outside the gene matches. Germline CDR1 reads SGHTA; CDR2 reads FQGNSA. The CDR3 has 17 residues. CDR3 nucleotides: TGTGCCAGCAGCTTATCTAGCGGGGGGGCCGGAGTCAATGAGCAGTTCTTC. Translating it yields CASSLSSGGAGVNEQFF.

As regards this clone: An end of the junction differs from the germline gene, which may be a read error. This rearrangement joins TRBV19 to TRBJ2-3, with TRBD2 matching 10 bases. This CDR3 has 15 amino acids. CDR1 is LNHDA, CDR2 SQIVND, per germline (reference sequence). The CDR3: CASSIAGGQTDTQYF. In nucleotides, the CDR3 is TGTGCCAGTAGCATAGCGGGGGGCCAAACAGATACGCAGTATTTT.

This chain links TRBV2 with TRBJ1-4; 7 bases match TRBD1. The junction had 7 bases not matched to a gene; V was cut back by 6 bases and J by 6 bases. Germline CDR1 SNHLY, CDR2 FYNNEI. CDR3 size: 14 residues. The CDR3, as DNA: TGTGCCAGCAGAGTACAGGGGAGAGATGAAAAACTGTTTTTT. Protein product: CASRVQGRDEKLFF.

The chain employs TRBV9 and TRBJ2-1; a weak D match, TRBD2 (6 bases). The germline CDR1 and CDR2 sequences are SGDLS and YYNGEE. Trimming cost V 0 bases and J 5 bases, with 9 bases left between them. The CDR3 is 14 residues long. CDR3 sequence: CASSVDSGHNEQFF. The CDR3 DNA follows: TGTGCCAGCAGCGTAGATAGCGGCCACAATGAGCAGTTCTTC.

This chain connects TRBV4-3 to TRBJ2-1; 7 nucleotides line up with TRBD2. The ends lost 0 bases at V and 9 bases at J; junction bases unmatched: 14. The CDR3 sequence is 17 residues long. CDR1 and CDR2 from the germline V gene are LGHNA and YSLEER. CDR3 region: CASSQDRVGGLRGEQFF. In DNA, the CDR3 is TGCGCCAGCAGCCAAGATCGAGTGGGAGGGTTACGGGGTGAGCAGTTCTTC.

The chain has TRBV7-6 and TRBJ2-5; 9 positions match TRBD2. V shed 5 bases and J 0 bases; nucleotides not matched to a gene: 4. This CDR3 region has 15 residues. The germline CDR1 and CDR2 sequences are SGHVS and FNYEAQ. The CDR3 sequence: CASSGASGDQETQYF. CDR3 coding DNA: TGTGCCAGCAGCGGCGCTAGCGGGGACCAAGAGACCCAGTACTTC.

V usage is TRBV7-3 and J usage is TRBJ1-2; D is uncertain. V dropped 0 bases and J dropped 8 bases, with 10 bases sitting between them. CDR1 and CDR2 (germline): SGHTA, FQGTGA. The CDR3 totals 13 residues. The CDR3 DNA reads as TGTGCCAGCAGCTTAACGGCAGCGGGGGGCTACACCTTC. This translates into CASSLTAAGGYTF.